This record concerns one TCR beta chain sequence. Its antigen is currently unknown. TCRdb fed the reads into MiXCR, producing one record per CDR3 protein. Of 680,000 or so distinct CDR3 sequences in the sample, around a third were seen once. This record comes from a study of T cell repertoires in cytomegalovirus infection. Study information: HLA-B-restricted CMV epitopes that are well studied were used alongside recently identified HLA-C-restricted ones. It can be stated that public TCR beta signatures indicated CMV infection as well as a matching HLA type. General study results and limits: Carriage of CMV together with the relevant HLA was identifiable through cumulative public TCR beta family frequency. The ex vivo response showed dominance by HLA-C-restricted CMV-specific TCR beta clonotypes.

This clonotype was obtained from a human donor in good health (CMV status not recorded). Some clones in this sample may be carry-over from other donors' samples. Sequenced here: cultured PBMCs, sampled from culture after CMV antigen stimulation.

In DNA, the CDR3 is TGCAGTGCTAGAGATCGGTCGTGGCGGACTAGCACAGATACGCAGTATTTT. As protein: CSARDRSWRTSTDTQYF. The chain links TRBV20-1 to TRBJ2-3; tentatively, D is TRBD2 (5 bases). CDR1 is DFQATT and CDR2 is SNEGSKA in the germline V gene (reference sequence). The CDR3 is 17 residues long. V was clipped by 0 bases and J by 0 bases, with 16 bases between them.